This TCR beta chain was sequenced during a study of blood T cell repertoires in COVID-19. Study-level background: Donors in the United States, Italy and Spain gave samples during acute or convalescent COVID-19. T cells, B-cell-depleted T cells, or PBMCs provided the cDNA or gDNA that served as material.

In the original analysis: From reference gene primer amplification, estimates of nucleated cell counts were derived. Libraries were prepared by immunoSEQ multiplex PCR; TCRdb keeps only in-frame clonotypes and omits some of them. The DNA gave D and trimming, while V, J and clone size come from that table. The sample includes about 410,000 clones, around 86% of them seen just once. Per the germline V gene, CDR1 is SGHDT and CDR2 is YYEEEE. The CDR3 covers 14 residues. Unmatched junction bases numbered 7, after V lost 3 bases and J lost 5 bases. The sequence was obtained from a woman aged 30 to 39 with active or convalescent COVID-19. Sequencing was performed on peripheral blood. The V call is TRBV5-6, the J call TRBJ1-1, with 7 nucleotides matching TRBD1. CDR3 sequence reads: CASSYDRELTEAFF. CDR3 DNA: TGTGCCAGCAGCTACGACAGGGAACTTACTGAAGCTTTCTTT.